This TCR beta chain was captured in a study of tumor and adjacent non-tumor tissue in lung cancer. Overall study: Stage I to III disease affected about nine men and roughly 5 women aged about 30 to 76. Samples averaged about 4.2 million productive TCRbeta reads each.

Germline lookup yields CDR1 MNHNS and CDR2 SASEGT. The CDR3 is 12 residues long. In the case of this clonotype: Its specificity is unknown. Since the CDR3 does not end with the conserved phenylalanine or tryptophan, this likely comes from a read error.

Whole-study results and caveats: Top 100 clones took a larger repertoire share in normal lung. TCR diversity was significantly greater in tumor than normal lung tissue.

RNA was extracted from bulk tissue without any cell sorting. More than 3 cm separated this lung sample from the edge of the tumor. A modified ARM-PCR protocol with three rounds of nested PCR amplified TCRbeta. TCRdb re-analysed the multiplex PCR reads in MiXCR, keeping a single row per CDR3 protein. This sample carries 65,000 to 75,000 distinct CDR3 sequences, under 80% of them seen once, and the ten largest clones take 40% to 50%. The chain joins TRBV6-1 to TRBJ2-7; a possible D gene is TRBD1 (6 bases). Sequenced: distant non-tumor lung tissue. The receptor was derived from a man aged 55-75 years with non-small cell lung cancer. The CDR3 DNA follows: TGTGACAGCAGTGGGGACAACTACGAGCAGTACTCC. Its translation: CDSSGDNYEQYS.